The 25 T cell receptor beta chains below all came from one sample that was sequenced in a study of long-term antiretroviral therapy in people with HIV. Running of the v3.0 immunoSEQ assay took place at survey level. Profiled with immunoSEQ multiplex PCR; TCRdb holds only in-frame clones, not every one. The sample holds tens of thousands of clones, about 91% seen once. The specimen comprised unsorted PBMCs, sampled about 4.3 years after starting antiretroviral therapy. These receptors were obtained from a man aged 30 to 45 with HIV.

The chain carries TRBV14 and TRBJ2-1, with 10 bases aligning to TRBD2. The CDR3 consists of 18 residues. Germline V gene sequence: CDR1 SGHDN, CDR2 FVKESK. The V gene end was trimmed by 0 bases and the J gene end by 6 bases; junction bases not matched to a gene: 11. The CDR3 loop reads CASSQDHPSGRASNEQFF. The CDR3 nucleotides are TGTGCCAGCAGCCAAGACCACCCCAGCGGGAGGGCCTCCAATGAGCAGTTCTTC.

This chain uses TRBV27 with TRBJ2-1, with 9 bases fitting TRBD2. The CDR3 contains 15 residues. Germline assignment: CDR1 MNHEY and CDR2 SMNVEV (reference sequence). Losses at the gene ends were 2 bases for V and 5 bases for J; bases not matched to a gene: 4. The CDR3 here is CASSLPAGGHNEQFF. DNA of the CDR3: TGTGCCAGCAGTTTACCAGCGGGGGGCCACAATGAGCAGTTCTTC.

The chain has TRBV5-1 and TRBJ2-2; 7 bases are a match to TRBD1. V lost 5 bases, J lost 5 bases, and 6 bases stayed unmatched. CDR1 SGHRS and CDR2 YFSETQ come from the germline V gene. This CDR3 is built from 14 residues. The CDR3 here is CASRGQLGTGELFF. In nucleotides, the CDR3 is TGCGCCAGCAGGGGACAGTTGGGAACCGGGGAGCTGTTTTTT.

The chain recombines TRBV13 with TRBJ2-2; 7 bases map to TRBD2. The germline V gene has CDR1 PRHDT and CDR2 FYEKMQ (reference sequence). This CDR3 is built from 16 residues. Losses at the gene ends were 5 bases for V and 6 bases for J; bases not matched to a gene: 12. CDR3 sequence reads: CASSRSGTAGAGELFF. The CDR3 DNA follows: TGTGCCAGCAGCCGAAGCGGGACTGCCGGAGCCGGGGAGCTGTTTTTT.

This clone was counted between two and nine times. The rearrangement links TRBV27 to TRBJ1-6; 7 nucleotides match TRBD1. The V segment lost 3 bases and the J segment 6 bases; nucleotides outside the gene matches: 5. The CDR3 is 15 residues long. Germline V gene data show CDR1 as MNHEY and CDR2 as SMNVEV (reference sequence). The CDR3 loop is CASSLWTGSNSPLHF. The CDR3 DNA reads TGTGCCAGCAGTTTGTGGACAGGATCTAATTCACCCCTCCACTTT.

This clone was detected once. J is TRBJ2-2 and V is TRBV28; unclear D gene. There are 14 residues in the CDR3. Germline V CDR1 and CDR2: MDHEN, SYDVKM. Trimming cost V 3 bases and J 1 base, with 6 bases left between them. The CDR3 region is CASSLSGNTGELFF. Here the CDR3 DNA reads TGTGCCAGCAGTTTGTCAGGGAACACCGGGGAGCTGTTTTTT.

This sequence joins TRBV7-2 and TRBJ1-2; TRBD1 might be the D (5 bases). There are 12 residues in the CDR3. The germline CDR1 and CDR2 sequences are SGHTA and FQGNSA. The germline V and J ends were trimmed by 3 bases and 7 bases, with 9 bases remaining between them. This CDR3 is CASSLGPVGYTF. The CDR3 coding sequence is TGTGCCAGCAGCTTGGGACCCGTTGGCTACACCTTC.

The CDR3 coding sequence is TGTGCCAGCAGCCAGATAGCCTACGAGCAGTACTTC. Its protein product is CASSQIAYEQYF. V is TRBV5-6 and J is TRBJ2-7, with D uncertain. This CDR3 contains 12 residues. Germline V CDR1 and CDR2: SGHDT, YYEEEE. V lost 4 bases and J 2 bases, leaving 7 bases between the germline ends.

J is TRBJ2-7 and V is TRBV7-3, with no clear D. V gave up 5 bases and J gave up 3 bases, with 2 bases separating them. Germline loops: CDR1 SGHTA, CDR2 FQGTGA. The CDR3 has 10 residues. In DNA, the CDR3 is TGTGCCAGCAGCAACTACGAGCAGTACTTC. Its protein product is CASSNYEQYF.

This chain joins TRBV6-1 and TRBJ2-7; D perhaps matches TRBD1 (5 bases). The CDR3 has 11 residues. The V gene's germline CDR1 is MNHNS and CDR2 SASEGT. V was clipped by 2 bases and J by 7 bases, with 6 bases between them. The CDR3 DNA reads TGTGCCAGCAGTGAATCAGGGGAGCAGTACTTC. Its protein is CASSESGEQYF.

This clone turned up a few times. The V call is TRBV27, the J call TRBJ1-4, with a possible D match to TRBD1 (5 bases). CDR1 MNHEY and CDR2 SMNVEV come from the germline V gene (reference sequence). The CDR3 sequence is 13 residues long. Trimming removed 7 bases from V and 4 bases from J, with 10 bases in between. This chain's CDR3 is CASKDIGNEKLFF. The CDR3 nucleotides are TGTGCCAGCAAGGACATCGGTAATGAAAAACTGTTTTTT. Drawing the rest from reference TRBV27 and TRBJ1-4, the complete variable domain is EAQVTQNPRYLITVTGKKLTVTCSQNMNHEYMSWYRQDPGLGLRQIYYSMNVEVTDKGDVPEGYKVSRKEKRNFPLILESPSPNQTSLYFCASKDIGNEKLFFGSGTQLSVL.

This chain joins TRBV6-1 and TRBJ2-1; maybe TRBD2 (7 bases). The V and J ends lost 5 bases and 8 bases respectively, with 19 bases between them. There are 15 residues in the CDR3. Germline assignment: CDR1 MNHNS and CDR2 SASEGT. The DNA of the CDR3 is TGTGCCAGCAGTCAGGGGATGGCGGGAGACCATGAGCAGTTCTTC. It is translated as CASSQGMAGDHEQFF.

The rearrangement uses TRBV7-2 and TRBJ2-6; no clear D gene. This CDR3 is 18 amino acids long. The germline V gene encodes CDR1 SGHTA and CDR2 FQGNSA. Trimming pared 4 bases from V and 4 bases from J, leaving 20 bases between. CDR3 coding DNA: TGTGCCAGCAGCTCAGGACCGCAGGCATATTCAGGGGCCAACGTCCTGACTTTC. Its protein is CASSSGPQAYSGANVLTF. The full variable domain, completed using reference TRBV7-2 and TRBJ2-6, is GAGVSQSPSNKVTEKGKDVELRCDPISGHTALYWYRQSLGQGLEFLIYFQGNSAPDKSGLPSDRFSAERTGGSVSTLTIQRTQQEDSAVYLCASSSGPQAYSGANVLTFGAGSRLTVL.

The CDR3 loop is CASSVEGGYTEAFF. CDR3 DNA: TGTGCCAGCAGCGTAGAGGGGGGATACACTGAAGCTTTCTTT. This chain connects TRBV9 to TRBJ1-1, with TRBD1 as a possible D gene (6 bases). The germline V gene encodes CDR1 SGDLS and CDR2 YYNGEE. The CDR3 sequence is 14 residues long. The V end lost 0 bases, the J end lost 3 bases, and 9 bases lay between the germline ends.

J is TRBJ2-5 and V is TRBV15, with TRBD2 identical over 10 bases. CDR3 length: 15 amino acids. V shed 4 bases and J 1 base; nucleotides not matched to a gene: 3. CDR1 is LNHNV, CDR2 YYDKDF, per germline (reference sequence). CDR3 in DNA: TGTGCCACCAGCAATAGCGGGGGGTTCCAAGAGACCCAGTACTTC. Translation: CATSNSGGFQETQYF.

The chain uses TRBV20-1 and TRBJ2-1; TRBD2 is a possible D gene (6 bases). Germline CDR1 reads DFQATT; CDR2 reads SNEGSKA (reference sequence). The CDR3 covers 11 residues. Trimming cost V 4 bases and J 6 bases, with 7 bases left between them. As DNA, the CDR3 is TGCAGTGCTACCGGGGGCAATGAGCAGTTCTTC. Translated, it gives CSATGGNEQFF.

The DNA for the CDR3 is TGTGCCAGCAGCACAGACAGGAGCGAAAAACTGTTTTTT. This translates into CASSTDRSEKLFF. The V call is TRBV13, the J call TRBJ1-4; tentative D call: TRBD1 (6 bases). Trimming took off 5 bases at V and 8 bases at J, with 12 bases between the two ends. Germline CDR1 PRHDT, CDR2 FYEKMQ (reference sequence). The CDR3 consists of 13 residues. Together with reference TRBV13 and TRBJ1-4, the CDR3 gives the full variable domain: AAGVIQSPRHLIKEKRETATLKCYPIPRHDTVYWYQQGPGQDPQFLISFYEKMQSDKGSIPDRFSAQQFSDYHSELNMSSLELGDSALYFCASSTDRSEKLFFGSGTQLSVL.

The rearrangement uses TRBV4-1 and TRBJ2-7; D remains unclear. CDR1 and CDR2 from the germline V gene are MGHRA and YSYEKL. CDR3 size: 15 residues. V gave up 0 bases and J gave up 3 bases, with 12 bases separating them. Here the CDR3 reads CASSQDYQSFYEQYF. CDR3 nucleotide sequence: TGCGCCAGCAGCCAAGATTACCAGAGCTTCTACGAGCAGTACTTC.

The CDR3 nucleotides read TGTGCCAGTAGTATAGATCTCCGGGCCGTGGAATCAATTCAGTACTTC. This encodes CASSIDLRAVESIQYF. The J gene is TRBJ2-4, the V gene TRBV19; D gene unclear. This CDR3 region has 16 residues. V was cut by 0 bases and J by 10 bases, with 19 bases left in between. Germline CDR1 and CDR2: LNHDA and SQIVND (reference sequence).

This chain links TRBV6-6 with TRBJ2-7; D not certain. Trimming stripped 8 bases from V and 0 bases from J, with 14 bases between. This CDR3 region has 14 residues. Germline V gene lookup returns CDR1 MNHNY and CDR2 SVGAGI (reference sequence). CDR3 region: CASQFRVPSYEQYF. CDR3 DNA sequence: TGTGCCAGCCAATTCCGGGTCCCCTCCTACGAGCAGTACTTC.

This sequence joins TRBV13 and TRBJ2-3, with TRBD2 matching 10 bases. The CDR3 totals 15 residues. Germline V gene lookup returns CDR1 PRHDT and CDR2 FYEKMQ (reference sequence). After removal of 3 bases from V and 3 bases from J, the junction contained 3 bases not matched to a gene. The CDR3 is CASSFPSGSTDTQYF. In DNA, the CDR3 is TGTGCCAGCAGCTTCCCTAGCGGGAGTACAGATACGCAGTATTTT. Combining the CDR3 with reference TRBV13 and TRBJ2-3 gives the whole variable domain AAGVIQSPRHLIKEKRETATLKCYPIPRHDTVYWYQQGPGQDPQFLISFYEKMQSDKGSIPDRFSAQQFSDYHSELNMSSLELGDSALYFCASSFPSGSTDTQYFGPGTRLTVL.

The CDR3 DNA sequence: TGCAGCGTTGTAACAGACATCTCCTACGAGCAGTACTTC. Its translation: CSVVTDISYEQYF. The chain recombines TRBV29-1 with TRBJ2-7; D gene ambiguous. CDR3 length: 13 amino acids. Trimming left V 4 bases short and J 0 bases short, with 10 bases between. Germline assignment: CDR1 SQVTM and CDR2 ANQGSEA.

This sequence joins TRBV30 and TRBJ1-2; D might be TRBD1 (6 bases). Trimming shortened V by 3 bases and J by 2 bases, and 13 bases separated the two germline ends. Germline assignment: CDR1 GTSNPN and CDR2 SVGIG (reference sequence). CDR3 length equals 14 residues. CDR3 DNA sequence: TGTGCCTGGAGCACAGGGTTGGGGAACTATGGCTACACCTTC. As protein: CAWSTGLGNYGYTF. The whole variable domain, filled in from reference TRBV30 and TRBJ1-2, reads SQTIHQWPATLVQPVGSPLSLECTVEGTSNPNLYWYRQAAGRGLQLLFYSVGIGQISSEVPQNLSASRPQDRQFILSSKKLLLSDSGFYLCAWSTGLGNYGYTFGSGTRLTVV.

The chain links TRBV7-2 to TRBJ2-7; D ambiguous. CDR1 is SGHTA and CDR2 is FQGNSA in the germline V gene. Deletions cut 3 bases from V and 3 bases from J, with 12 bases between. CDR3 size: 14 residues. The CDR3 spells CASSFPQLFYEQYF. The CDR3 nucleotides read TGTGCCAGCAGCTTCCCGCAGCTCTTCTACGAGCAGTACTTC.

Regarding this clone: This sample also contains other DNA sequences that code for the same CDR3. The V call is TRBV6-1, the J call TRBJ2-7; D is unresolved. Germline assignment: CDR1 MNHNS and CDR2 SASEGT. The CDR3 runs 11 residues. The V gene lost 3 bases and the J gene lost 4 bases, with 4 bases spanning the gap. The CDR3 bases are TGTGCCAGCAGTGACCTTTACGAGCAGTACTTC. Its protein is CASSDLYEQYF.